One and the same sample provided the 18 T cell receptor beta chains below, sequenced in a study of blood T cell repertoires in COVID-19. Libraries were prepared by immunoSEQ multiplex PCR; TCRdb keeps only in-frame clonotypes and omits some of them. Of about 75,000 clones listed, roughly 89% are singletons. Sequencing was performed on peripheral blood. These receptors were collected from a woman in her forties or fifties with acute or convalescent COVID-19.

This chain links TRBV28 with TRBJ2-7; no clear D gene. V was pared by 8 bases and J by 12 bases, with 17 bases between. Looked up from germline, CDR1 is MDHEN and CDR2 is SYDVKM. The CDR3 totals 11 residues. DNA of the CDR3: TGTGCCAGCCGCGCCCATGCTCACCTGTACTTC. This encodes CASRAHAHLYF.

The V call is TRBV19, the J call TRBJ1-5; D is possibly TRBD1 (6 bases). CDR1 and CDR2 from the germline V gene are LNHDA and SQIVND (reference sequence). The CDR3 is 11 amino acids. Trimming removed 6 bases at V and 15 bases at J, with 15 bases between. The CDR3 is CASRSGEYTHF. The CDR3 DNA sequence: TGTGCCAGTAGGTCAGGGGAGTATACGCATTTT. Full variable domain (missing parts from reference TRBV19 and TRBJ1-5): DGGITQSPKYLFRKEGQNVTLSCEQNLNHDAMYWYRQDPGQGLRLIYYSQIVNDFQKGDIAEGYSVSREKKESFPLTVTSAQKNPTAFYLCASRSGEYTHFGDGTRLSIL.

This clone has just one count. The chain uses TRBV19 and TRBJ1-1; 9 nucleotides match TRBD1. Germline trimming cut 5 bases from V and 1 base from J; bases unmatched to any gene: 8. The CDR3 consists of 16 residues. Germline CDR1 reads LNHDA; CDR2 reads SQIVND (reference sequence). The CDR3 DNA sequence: TGTGCCAGTAGTGCGCAGGACAGGGGCCGGAACACTGAAGCTTTCTTT. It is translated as CASSAQDRGRNTEAFF.

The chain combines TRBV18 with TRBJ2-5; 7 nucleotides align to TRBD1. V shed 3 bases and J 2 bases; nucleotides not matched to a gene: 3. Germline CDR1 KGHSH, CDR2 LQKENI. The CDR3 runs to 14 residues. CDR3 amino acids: CASSPGTAQETQYF. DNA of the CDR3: TGTGCCAGCTCACCCGGGACAGCACAAGAGACCCAGTACTTC. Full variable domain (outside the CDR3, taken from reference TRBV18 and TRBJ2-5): NAGVMQNPRHLVRRRGQEARLRCSPMKGHSHVYWYRQLPEEGLKFMVYLQKENIIDESGMPKERFSAEFPKEGPSILRIQQVVRGDSAAYFCASSPGTAQETQYFGPGTRLLVL.

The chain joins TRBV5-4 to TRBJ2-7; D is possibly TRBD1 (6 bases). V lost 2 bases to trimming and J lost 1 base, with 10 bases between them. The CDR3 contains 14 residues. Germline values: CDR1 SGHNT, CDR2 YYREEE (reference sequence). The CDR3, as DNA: TGTGCCAGCAGCTTCGAACAGGGTTCCTACGAGCAGTACTTC. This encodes CASSFEQGSYEQYF. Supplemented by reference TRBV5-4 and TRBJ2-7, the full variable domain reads ETGVTQSPTHLIKTRGQQVTLRCSSQSGHNTVSWYQQALGQGPQFIFQYYREEENGRGNFPPRFSGLQFPNYSSELNVNALELDDSALYLCASSFEQGSYEQYFGPGTRLTVT.

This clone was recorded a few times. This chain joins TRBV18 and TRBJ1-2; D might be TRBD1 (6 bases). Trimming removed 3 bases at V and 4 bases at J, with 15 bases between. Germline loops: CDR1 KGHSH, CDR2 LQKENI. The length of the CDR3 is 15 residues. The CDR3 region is CASSPRGGAGYGYTF. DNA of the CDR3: TGTGCCAGCTCACCTCGGGGGGGCGCTGGCTATGGCTACACCTTC.

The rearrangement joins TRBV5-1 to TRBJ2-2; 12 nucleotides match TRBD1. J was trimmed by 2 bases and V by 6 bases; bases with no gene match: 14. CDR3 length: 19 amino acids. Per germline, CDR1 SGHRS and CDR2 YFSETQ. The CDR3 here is CASKAGQGAPPNNTGELFF. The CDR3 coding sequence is TGCGCCAGCAAGGCGGGACAGGGGGCACCCCCTAATAACACCGGGGAGCTGTTTTTT.

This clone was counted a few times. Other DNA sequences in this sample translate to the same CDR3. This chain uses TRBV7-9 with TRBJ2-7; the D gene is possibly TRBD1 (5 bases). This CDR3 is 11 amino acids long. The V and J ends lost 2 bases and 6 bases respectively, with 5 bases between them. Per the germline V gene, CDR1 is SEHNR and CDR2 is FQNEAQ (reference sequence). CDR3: CASSLRGEQYF. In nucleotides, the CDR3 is TGTGCCAGCAGCTTAAGGGGCGAGCAGTACTTC.

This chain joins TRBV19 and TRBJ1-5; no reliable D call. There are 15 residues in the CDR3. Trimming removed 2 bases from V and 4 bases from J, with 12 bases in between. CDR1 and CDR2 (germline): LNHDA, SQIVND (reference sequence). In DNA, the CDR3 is TGTGCCAGTAGTATATGGATAGCGGCAAATCAGCCCCAGCATTTT. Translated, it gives CASSIWIAANQPQHF.

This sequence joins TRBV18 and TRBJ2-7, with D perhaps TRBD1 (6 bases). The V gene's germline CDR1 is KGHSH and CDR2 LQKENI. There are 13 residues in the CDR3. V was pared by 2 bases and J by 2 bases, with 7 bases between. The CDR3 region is CASSPDRTYEQYF. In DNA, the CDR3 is TGTGCCAGCTCACCAGACAGGACCTACGAGCAGTACTTC.

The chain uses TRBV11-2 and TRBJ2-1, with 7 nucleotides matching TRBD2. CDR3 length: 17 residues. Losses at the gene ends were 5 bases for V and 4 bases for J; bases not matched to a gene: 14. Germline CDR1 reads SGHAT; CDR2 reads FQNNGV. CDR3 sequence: CASSLAPASGTYNEQFF. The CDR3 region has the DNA TGTGCCAGCAGCCTAGCCCCTGCTAGCGGAACTTACAATGAGCAGTTCTTC. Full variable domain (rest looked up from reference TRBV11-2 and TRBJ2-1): EAGVAQSPRYKIIEKRQSVAFWCNPISGHATLYWYQQILGQGPKLLIQFQNNGVVDDSQLPKDRFSAERLKGVDSTLKIQPAKLEDSAVYLCASSLAPASGTYNEQFFGPGTRLTVL.

CDR3 DNA: TGTGCCAGCAGCCCGGAAGCGGGAGCGTACCAAGAGACCCAGTACTTC. This gives the protein CASSPEAGAYQETQYF. The rearrangement links TRBV7-9 to TRBJ2-5; 8 bases are a match to TRBD2. CDR3 length: 16 residues. The germline V gene has CDR1 SEHNR and CDR2 FQNEAQ (reference sequence). Trimming cost V 5 bases and J 0 bases; bases outside gene matches: 8.

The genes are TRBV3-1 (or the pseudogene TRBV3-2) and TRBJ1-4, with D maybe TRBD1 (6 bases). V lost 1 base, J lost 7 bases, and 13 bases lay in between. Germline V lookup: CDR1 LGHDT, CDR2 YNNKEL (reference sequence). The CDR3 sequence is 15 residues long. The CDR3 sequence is CASSQVRGGGEKLFF. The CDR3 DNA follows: TGTGCCAGCAGCCAAGTAAGGGGGGGTGGTGAAAAACTGTTTTTT.

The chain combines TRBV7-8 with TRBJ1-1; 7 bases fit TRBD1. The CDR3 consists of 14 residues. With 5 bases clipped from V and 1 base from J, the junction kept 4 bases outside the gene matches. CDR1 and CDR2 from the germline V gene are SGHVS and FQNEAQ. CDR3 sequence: CASSLGTANTEAFF. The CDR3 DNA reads TGTGCCAGCAGCCTCGGGACAGCGAACACTGAAGCTTTCTTT.

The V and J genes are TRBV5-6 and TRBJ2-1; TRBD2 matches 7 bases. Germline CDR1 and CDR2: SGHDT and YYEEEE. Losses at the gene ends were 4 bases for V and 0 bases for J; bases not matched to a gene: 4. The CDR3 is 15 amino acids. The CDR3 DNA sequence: TGTGCCAGCAGCCTAGCGGTGAGCTCCTACAATGAGCAGTTCTTC. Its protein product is CASSLAVSSYNEQFF.

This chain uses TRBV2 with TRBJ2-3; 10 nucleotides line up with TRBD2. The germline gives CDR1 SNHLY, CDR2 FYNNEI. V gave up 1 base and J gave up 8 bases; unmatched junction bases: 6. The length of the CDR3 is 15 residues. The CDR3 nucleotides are TGTGCCAGCAGTGAAGGTCTAGCGGGAGATGGTACGCAGTATTTT. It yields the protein CASSEGLAGDGTQYF.

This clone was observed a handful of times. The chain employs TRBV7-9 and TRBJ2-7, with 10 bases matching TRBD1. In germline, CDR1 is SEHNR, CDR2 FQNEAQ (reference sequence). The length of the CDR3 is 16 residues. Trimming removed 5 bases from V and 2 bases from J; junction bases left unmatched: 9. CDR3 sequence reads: CASSHRAGQGTYEQYF. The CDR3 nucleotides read TGTGCCAGCAGCCATAGAGCGGGACAGGGGACCTACGAGCAGTACTTC.

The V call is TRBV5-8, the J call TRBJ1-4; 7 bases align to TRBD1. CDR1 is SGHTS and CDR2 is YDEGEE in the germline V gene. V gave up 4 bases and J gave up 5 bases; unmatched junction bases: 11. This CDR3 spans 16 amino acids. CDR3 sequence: CASSPMTGRINEKLFF. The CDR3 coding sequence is TGTGCCAGCAGCCCAATGACAGGGAGAATAAATGAAAAACTGTTTTTT.